Shown below are 24 T cell receptor beta chains from a single sample sequenced in a study of shared clonotypes between healthy human individuals. The protocol was immunoSEQ multiplex PCR, while the TCRdb copy is restricted to in-frame clones and leaves out a portion. The repertoire holds 700,000 or so clones, about 78% seen once, with approximately 1.8% in the top ten. Sample: memory CD4+ T cells sorted from blood. The subset: CD45RA-negative fraction. These TCRs come from a woman between 25 and 40 years old in good health.

This chain connects TRBV28 to TRBJ2-7, with 8 bases lining up with TRBD1. The V and J ends lost 6 bases and 5 bases, in that order; junction bases with no gene match: 6. The CDR3 length is 13 residues. Germline CDR1 MDHEN, CDR2 SYDVKM. CDR3 in amino acids: CASRPTDRDEQYF. The CDR3 DNA reads as TGTGCCAGCAGACCAACGGACAGGGACGAGCAGTACTTC.

The genes are TRBV25-1 and TRBJ1-2; D is ambiguous. The CDR3 extends over 15 amino acids. Between the trimmed V and J ends, which lost 5 bases and 4 bases, there was a span of 17 bases. Germline V gives CDR1 MGHDK, CDR2 SYGVNS. The chain's CDR3 is CASSKSGPGGYGYTF. In nucleotides, the CDR3 is TGTGCCAGCAGTAAATCGGGCCCGGGTGGCTATGGCTACACCTTC.

This clone appeared many times. V is TRBV27 and J is TRBJ2-7, with 8 bases fitting TRBD1. The CDR3 contains 15 residues. The ends lost 0 bases at V and 1 base at J; junction bases unmatched: 2. The germline V gene encodes CDR1 MNHEY and CDR2 SMNVEV (reference sequence). Written as DNA, the CDR3 is TGTGCCAGCAGTTTATCGGGACAGGTGTCCTACGAGCAGTACTTC. Residues: CASSLSGQVSYEQYF.

This clone was counted once. This sequence joins TRBV5-1 and TRBJ2-1; TRBD1 agrees at 7 bases. The CDR3 loop spans 16 amino acids. Trimming cost V 4 bases and J 4 bases; bases outside gene matches: 11. The germline gives CDR1 SGHRS, CDR2 YFSETQ. The CDR3 loop reads CASSPIPGQPYNEQFF. CDR3 DNA: TGCGCCAGCAGCCCGATCCCGGGACAGCCTTACAATGAGCAGTTCTTC.

By proportion, this clone is medium-sized. This rearrangement joins TRBV2 to TRBJ2-1, with 9 bases matching TRBD2. Per the germline V gene, CDR1 is SNHLY and CDR2 is FYNNEI. CDR3 length equals 18 residues. Losses at the gene ends were 5 bases for V and 2 bases for J; bases not matched to a gene: 13. The CDR3 region has the DNA TGTGCCAGCAGTAGTGGGGCTAGCGGGAAAACGACCTACAATGAGCAGTTCTTC. Translating gives CASSSGASGKTTYNEQFF.

The V gene is TRBV5-4, the J gene TRBJ1-4; TRBD1 agrees at 7 bases. Germline CDR1 is SGHNT and CDR2 is YYREEE (reference sequence). The length of the CDR3 is 16 residues. With V trimmed by 2 bases and J by 8 bases, 12 bases remained unmatched. CDR3 nucleotides: TGTGCCAGCAGCTTTCGACAGGGCTCGGGGGGGGAAAAACTGTTTTTT. This sequence encodes CASSFRQGSGGEKLFF.

Remarks on this clone: The sample carries other DNA sequences with the same CDR3. The chain couples TRBV6-6 to TRBJ2-7; D may correspond to TRBD1 or TRBD2 (5 bases each). CDR1 is MNHNY and CDR2 is SVGAGI in the germline V gene (reference sequence). V was shortened by 6 bases and J by 0 bases, with 12 bases between the two germline ends. CDR3 size: 14 residues. The CDR3 is CASSRDRTSYEQYF. The CDR3 region has the DNA TGTGCCAGCAGCCGGGACCGGACCTCCTACGAGCAGTACTTC.

The chain recombines TRBV6-5 with TRBJ2-7; 9 positions match TRBD1. The CDR3 length is 16 residues. Germline CDR1 and CDR2: MNHEY and SVGAGI. The junction had 11 bases not matched to a gene; V was cut back by 3 bases and J by 5 bases. This chain's CDR3 is CASSYRAGQGSHEQYF. CDR3 DNA sequence: TGTGCCAGCAGTTATAGAGCAGGACAGGGGTCCCACGAGCAGTACTTC.

V is TRBV19 and J is TRBJ1-4; D not resolved. The germline gives CDR1 LNHDA, CDR2 SQIVND (reference sequence). V shed 3 bases and J shed 6 bases, with 11 bases lying between them. The CDR3 totals 14 residues. CDR3 sequence: CASSIGRRDEKLFF. CDR3 coding DNA: TGTGCCAGTAGTATTGGTCGCCGGGATGAAAAACTGTTTTTT.

A few counts support this clone. The chain uses TRBV27 and TRBJ2-7; TRBD1 might be the D (5 bases). The CDR3 is 11 amino acids. The germline V gene encodes CDR1 MNHEY and CDR2 SMNVEV (reference sequence). The CDR3 spells CASGRVYEQYF. The CDR3 bases are TGTGCTTCGGGCAGGGTGTACGAGCAGTACTTC.

This clone has only one observation. V usage is TRBV5-4 and J usage is TRBJ2-2; TRBD1 agrees at 7 bases. V gave up 4 bases and J gave up 7 bases; unmatched junction bases: 16. CDR3 length: 17 amino acids. Per the germline V gene, CDR1 is SGHNT and CDR2 is YYREEE (reference sequence). The CDR3 spells CASSPTTGSLSIGELFF. CDR3 DNA sequence: TGTGCCAGCAGCCCGACGACAGGGTCTTTGAGCATCGGGGAGCTGTTTTTT.

The J gene is TRBJ2-3, the V gene TRBV10-1; 7 bases are a match to TRBD1. J gave up 1 base and V 5 bases, and 3 bases lay outside the gene matches. The germline gives CDR1 WNHNN, CDR2 SYGVQD (reference sequence). This CDR3 spans 14 amino acids. The CDR3 DNA is TGCGCCAGCAGTCCCGGACAGGGCACAGATACGCAGTATTTT. Its translation: CASSPGQGTDTQYF.

This clone was picked up a small number of times. The rearrangement joins TRBV19 to TRBJ2-4; D may correspond to TRBD1 or TRBD2 (6 bases each). Trimming removed 3 bases at V and 7 bases at J, with 25 bases between. Per the germline V gene, CDR1 is LNHDA and CDR2 is SQIVND (reference sequence). This CDR3 has 18 residues. CDR3 nucleotides: TGTGCCAGTAGTATTTTTGTCCCCCAGGGGACTTACAGCAACATTCAGTACTTC. It is translated as CASSIFVPQGTYSNIQYF. Filled out from reference TRBV19 and TRBJ2-4, the complete variable domain reads DGGITQSPKYLFRKEGQNVTLSCEQNLNHDAMYWYRQDPGQGLRLIYYSQIVNDFQKGDIAEGYSVSREKKESFPLTVTSAQKNPTAFYLCASSIFVPQGTYSNIQYFGAGTRLSVL.

The chain is built from TRBV5-1 and TRBJ1-1; D remains ambiguous. Germline V CDR1 and CDR2: SGHRS, YFSETQ. This CDR3 has 16 residues. The V and J ends lost 4 bases and 2 bases respectively, with 18 bases between them. DNA for the CDR3: TGCGCCAGCAGCCCCCCAGCTTCGCTCACAAACACTGAAGCTTTCTTT. Protein product: CASSPPASLTNTEAFF.

The gene calls are TRBV28 and TRBJ1-2; D is perhaps TRBD1 (6 bases). The germline CDR1 and CDR2 sequences are MDHEN and SYDVKM. V gave up 6 bases and J gave up 8 bases, with 16 bases separating them. This CDR3 comprises 13 residues. The CDR3 is CASRPGTTRGYTF. In nucleotides, the CDR3 is TGTGCCAGCAGACCCGGGACAACACGGGGCTACACCTTC.

The rearrangement joins TRBV7-3 to TRBJ2-7, with 12 bases fitting TRBD2. CDR3 length: 14 residues. CDR1 is SGHTA and CDR2 is FQGTGA in the germline V gene. Unmatched junction bases numbered 5, after V lost 5 bases and J lost 6 bases. CDR3 amino acids: CASSPTSGSIEQYF. CDR3 sequence (DNA): TGTGCCAGCAGCCCGACTAGCGGGAGTATCGAGCAGTACTTC.

This clone was seen a few times. The rearrangement joins TRBV2 to TRBJ1-3; D gene unclear. The ends were cut back, 6 bases at V and 2 bases at J, with 11 bases in the middle. The CDR3 loop spans 14 amino acids. The V gene's germline CDR1 is SNHLY and CDR2 FYNNEI. The CDR3: CASRGGGAGNTIYF. For the CDR3, the DNA is TGTGCCAGCAGGGGCGGCGGGGCTGGAAACACCATATATTTT.

J is TRBJ1-1 and V is TRBV18; no reliable D call. The CDR3 sequence is 15 residues long. Germline lookup yields CDR1 KGHSH and CDR2 LQKENI. V dropped 3 bases and J dropped 1 base, with 12 bases sitting between them. The chain's CDR3 is CASSPPVAENTEAFF. The CDR3 DNA sequence: TGTGCCAGCTCACCCCCCGTGGCAGAGAACACTGAAGCTTTCTTT. Complete variable domain (other parts from reference TRBV18 and TRBJ1-1): NAGVMQNPRHLVRRRGQEARLRCSPMKGHSHVYWYRQLPEEGLKFMVYLQKENIIDESGMPKERFSAEFPKEGPSILRIQQVVRGDSAAYFCASSPPVAENTEAFFGQGTRLTVV.

This clone was seen ten or more times. The chain has TRBV7-2 and TRBJ2-3; TRBD2 matches at 7 bases. This CDR3 has 16 residues. J lost 2 bases, V lost 3 bases, and 8 bases had no gene match. Germline V gene data show CDR1 as SGHTA and CDR2 as FQGNSA. The CDR3 loop reads CASSLAGAGTTDTQYF. In nucleotides, the CDR3 is TGTGCCAGCAGCTTGGCGGGAGCCGGGACCACAGATACGCAGTATTTT.

This clone was found many times. The V gene is TRBV21-1, the J gene TRBJ2-1; the table gives TRBD1 as D, unverified against the DNA. TRBV21-1 counts as a pseudogene. This CDR3 contains 18 residues. The CDR3 sequence is CASSTSSNDRALYNEQFF. CDR3 coding DNA: TGTGCCAGCAGCACAAGCTCAAATGACAGGGCCCTCTACAATGAGCAGTTCTTC.

V and J are TRBV19 and TRBJ2-6; 9 nucleotides line up with TRBD1. The CDR3 covers 17 residues. Germline values: CDR1 LNHDA, CDR2 SQIVND (reference sequence). Unmatched junction bases numbered 6, after V lost 5 bases and J lost 1 base. The CDR3 here is CASSSWTGASGANVLTF. CDR3 sequence (DNA): TGTGCCAGTAGTTCCTGGACAGGGGCATCTGGGGCCAACGTCCTGACTTTC.

V usage is TRBV10-2 and J usage is TRBJ1-3; D is ambiguous. This CDR3 has 14 residues. The germline V gene has CDR1 WSHSY and CDR2 SAAADI. The ends were cut back, 4 bases at V and 0 bases at J, with 7 bases in the middle. The CDR3 spells CASSARDSGNTIYF. For the CDR3, the DNA is TGCGCCAGCAGTGCGAGGGACTCTGGAAACACCATATATTTT.

The CDR3: CASSLWGSGNQPQHF. Here the CDR3 DNA reads TGTGCCAGCAGTTTATGGGGGTCGGGCAATCAGCCCCAGCATTTT. The chain has TRBV27 and TRBJ1-5, with D maybe TRBD1 (5 bases). The CDR3 consists of 15 residues. CDR1 and CDR2 from the germline V gene are MNHEY and SMNVEV (reference sequence). Trimming took off 1 base at V and 2 bases at J, with 9 bases between the two ends.

This clone was picked up one time. This chain joins TRBV10-3 and TRBJ2-5, with D possibly matching TRBD2 (6 bases). Trimming took 0 bases from V and 5 from J, leaving 10 bases between them. This CDR3 region has 14 residues. Germline lookup yields CDR1 ENHRY and CDR2 SYGVKD. The CDR3 sequence: CAISESTGGETQYF. CDR3 DNA: TGTGCCATCAGTGAGTCCACAGGAGGGGAGACCCAGTACTTC.